This TCR beta chain comes out of a study of T cells in Graves' hyperthyroidism and ophthalmopathy. Only a few counts were recorded for this clonotype. The antigen is not known. CDR3 length: 16 residues. V was pared by 0 bases and J by 6 bases, with 18 bases between. Germline V CDR1 and CDR2: LGHNA, YNFKEQ. There were TCR beta CDR3 regions amplified from RNA transcripts. A set of HTBI primers served as the primers for a first-round RT-PCR of the TCR CDR3. TCRdb re-called the multiplex PCR reads with MiXCR, one entry per CDR3 protein. The table shows approximately 400,000 distinct CDR3 sequences, with less than 20% occurring only once. Notes on the study in general: Ophthalmopathy was separated from stable hyperthyroidism by a 13 V-J model.

Diagnosis relied on clinical symptoms, serum thyroxine and TRAb, thyroid ultrasound and orbital computed tomography. Source material: blood. V is TRBV4-2 and J is TRBJ2-7; tentative D call: TRBD1 (6 bases). The clonotype originates from a man aged 18 to 29 with Graves' ophthalmopathy. The CDR3 nucleotides read TGTGCCAGCAGCCAAGATGTGGGGGCAGGGGTGGGCGAGCAGTACTTC. Protein product: CASSQDVGAGVGEQYF.